The rows below give T cell receptor beta chains drawn from one sample of a study of T cell changes during pregnancy in multiple sclerosis. TCRdb's copy holds only in-frame clones and misses some; the assay was immunoSEQ multiplex PCR. The table has 90,000 to 100,000 clones, just under 95% seen once. The sample here was peripheral blood, taken in the first trimester of pregnancy. These receptors originate from a female donor with multiple sclerosis, enrolled in a pregnancy study. Both conserved end residues are part of each CDR3. A D gene is named only where the DNA matches it firmly. Only some rows state a clone size, as once, few, many or a class for expanded clones.

cdr3_length	j_call	v_call	d_call	clone_size	cdr3_nt	cdr3_aa
11	TRBJ1-2	TRBV25-1	-	few	TGTGCCAGCAAAGAAGGGGGTGGCTACACCTTC	CASKEGGGYTF
17	TRBJ2-6	TRBV7-6	-	-	TGTGCCAGCAGCATCCGCGGGTCCACGTCTGGGGCCAACGTCCTGACTTTC	CASSIRGSTSGANVLTF
14	TRBJ2-1	TRBV7-9	TRBD1	-	TGTGCCAGCAGCGCTGTAATTGAGGGGGCTGAGCAGTTCTTC	CASSAVIEGAEQFF
12	TRBJ2-7	TRBV28	-	-	TGTGCCTCGACTGGTCGCCCCTACGAGCAGTACTTC	CASTGRPYEQYF
15	TRBJ1-1	TRBV5-5	-	-	TGTGCCAGCAGCTCAAGGGCAGGGTGGTGGACTGAAGCTTTCTTT	CASSSRAGWWTEAFF
16	TRBJ2-2	TRBV6-4	TRBD1	-	TGTGCCAGCAGTTTCTCCGGGACAGAGAACACCGGGGAGCTGTTTTTT	CASSFSGTENTGELFF
12	TRBJ1-2	TRBV6-5	-	few	TGTGCCAGCAGCTACAGTGAGGGTGGCTACACCTTC	CASSYSEGGYTF
14	TRBJ2-5	TRBV5-1	TRBD1	-	TGCGCCAGCAGCCCGGACAGGGGATTAGAGACCCAGTACTTC	CASSPDRGLETQYF
15	TRBJ1-5	TRBV5-1	-	-	TGCGCCAGCAGCTATTCAGGGGATAGCAATCAGCCCCAGCATTTT	CASSYSGDSNQPQHF
18	TRBJ2-3	TRBV9	TRBD2	-	TGTGCCAGCAGTGTGGAGCCTAGCGGGGGCACCGTCATAGATACGCAGTATTTT	CASSVEPSGGTVIDTQYF